The present T cell receptor beta chain was sequenced within a study of Ad26.COV2.S vaccination and SARS-CoV-2 variants. The overall study: Enrollment placed the donor in the COV1001 Ad26.COV2.S trial arm.

Profiling relied on immunoSEQ multiplex PCR, and the TCRdb table lists in-frame clones only, not all of them. Of roughly 300,000 clones listed, roughly 91% were seen once; the top ten hold 5%. Specified treatment: roughly 18 received Ad26.COV2.S at low or high dose, single or two shots; 5 received placebo; per-sample allocation not given. Day 63 after the first injection of vaccine or placebo was the sampling time. Trimming cost V 2 bases and J 3 bases; bases outside gene matches: 4. The germline CDR1 and CDR2 sequences are SGHRS and YFSETQ. The CDR3 is 15 residues long. The chain carries TRBV5-1 and TRBJ1-4; 7 nucleotides line up with TRBD1. Material: peripheral blood, obtained in a trial of Ad26.COV2.S vaccine versus placebo. This TCR came from a person between 18 and 59 years old who received the Ad26.COV2.S COVID-19 vaccine or a placebo. CDR3: CASSLNTGANEKLFF. CDR3 sequence (DNA): TGCGCCAGCAGCTTAAACACAGGGGCTAATGAAAAACTGTTTTTT.